This TCR beta chain stems from a study of T cells after yellow fever vaccination. Germline V lookup: CDR1 MNHEY, CDR2 SVGEGT. V shed 7 bases and J shed 2 bases, with 22 bases lying between them. The CDR3 loop spans 17 amino acids. Researchers made TCR cDNA using 5'RACE template switching, and this step added a universal primer site and UMIs. TCRdb called the 5' RACE reads again in MiXCR, with one record for every CDR3 protein. The sample has over 150,000 distinct CDR3 sequences, approximately 6% seen once. This clonotype has more than one count but fewer than ten. The chain employs TRBV6-2 or TRBV6-3 and TRBJ2-3, with D possibly TRBD2 on 7 matching bases. This TCR came from a man aged 18 to 30 who received the YFV17D yellow fever vaccine. Source: CD4+ T cells sorted from PBMCs, taken on the day of the first yellow fever vaccination. The CDR3 DNA reads as TGTGCCAGCACTCCGGGGGGCGCAAGGGGCTTCACAGATACGCAGTATTTT. Translated: CASTPGGARGFTDTQYF.